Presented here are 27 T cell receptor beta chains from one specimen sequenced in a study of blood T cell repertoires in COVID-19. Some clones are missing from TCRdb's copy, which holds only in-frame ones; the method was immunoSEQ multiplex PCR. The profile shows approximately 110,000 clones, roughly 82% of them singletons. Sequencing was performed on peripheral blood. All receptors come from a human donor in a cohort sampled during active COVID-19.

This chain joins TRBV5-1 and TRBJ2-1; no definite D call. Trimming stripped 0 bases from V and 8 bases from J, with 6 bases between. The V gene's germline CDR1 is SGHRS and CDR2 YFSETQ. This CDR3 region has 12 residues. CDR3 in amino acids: CASSLVLYEQFF. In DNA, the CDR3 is TGCGCCAGCAGCTTGGTCCTTTATGAGCAGTTCTTC.

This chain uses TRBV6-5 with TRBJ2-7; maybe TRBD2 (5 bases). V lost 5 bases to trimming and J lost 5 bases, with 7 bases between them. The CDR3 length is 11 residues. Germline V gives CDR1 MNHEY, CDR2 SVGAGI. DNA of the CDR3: TGTGCCAGCAGTAGAGGGAACGAGCAGTACTTC. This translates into CASSRGNEQYF.

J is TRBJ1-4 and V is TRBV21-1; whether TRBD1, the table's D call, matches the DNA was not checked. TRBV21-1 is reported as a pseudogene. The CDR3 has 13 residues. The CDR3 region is CASSNRTNEKLFF. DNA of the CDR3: TGTGCCAGCAGCAACAGGACTAATGAAAAACTGTTTTTT.

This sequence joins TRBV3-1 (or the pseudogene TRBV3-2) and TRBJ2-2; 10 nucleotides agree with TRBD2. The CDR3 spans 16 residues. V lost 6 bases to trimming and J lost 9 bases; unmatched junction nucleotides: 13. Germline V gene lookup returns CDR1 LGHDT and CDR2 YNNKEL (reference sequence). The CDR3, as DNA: TGTGCCAGCAGTCCAACGCTAGCGGGAGTAACAAGGGAGCTGTTTTTT. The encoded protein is CASSPTLAGVTRELFF.

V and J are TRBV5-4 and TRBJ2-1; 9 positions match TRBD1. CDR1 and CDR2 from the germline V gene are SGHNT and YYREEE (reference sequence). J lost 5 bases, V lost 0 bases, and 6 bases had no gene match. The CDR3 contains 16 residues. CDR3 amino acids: CASSLVVTGGNNEQFF. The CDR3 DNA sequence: TGTGCCAGCAGCTTGGTGGTGACAGGGGGTAACAATGAGCAGTTCTTC.

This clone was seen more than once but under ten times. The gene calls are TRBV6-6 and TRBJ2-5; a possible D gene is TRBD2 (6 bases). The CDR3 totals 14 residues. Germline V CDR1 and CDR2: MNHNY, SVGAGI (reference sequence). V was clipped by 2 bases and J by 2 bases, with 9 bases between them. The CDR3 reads CASSYKGRQETQYF. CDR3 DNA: TGTGCCAGCAGTTACAAGGGGAGGCAAGAGACCCAGTACTTC.

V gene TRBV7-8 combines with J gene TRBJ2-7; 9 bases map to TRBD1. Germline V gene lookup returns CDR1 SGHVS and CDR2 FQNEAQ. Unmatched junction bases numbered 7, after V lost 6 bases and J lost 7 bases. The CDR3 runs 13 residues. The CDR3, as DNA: TGTGCCAGCAGTCGAGGGGACAGGGTAGAGCAGTACTTC. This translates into CASSRGDRVEQYF.

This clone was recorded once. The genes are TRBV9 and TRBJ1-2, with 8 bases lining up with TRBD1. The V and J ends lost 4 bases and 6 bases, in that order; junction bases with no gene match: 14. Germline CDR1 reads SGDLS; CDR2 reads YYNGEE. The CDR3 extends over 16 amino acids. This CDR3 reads CASSPTLWGQVNGYTF. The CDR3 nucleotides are TGTGCCAGCAGCCCGACACTGTGGGGACAGGTCAATGGCTACACCTTC. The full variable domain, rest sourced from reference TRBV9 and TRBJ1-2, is DSGVTQTPKHLITATGQRVTLRCSPRSGDLSVYWYQQSLDQGLQFLIQYYNGEERAKGNILERFSAQQFPDLHSELNLSSLELGDSALYFCASSPTLWGQVNGYTFGSGTRLTVV.

CDR3 DNA: TGCAGTGCTAGTATTCAATCGGGACAGGGGTATGGTGGCTACACCTTC. Protein product: CSASIQSGQGYGGYTF. The V call is TRBV20-1, the J call TRBJ1-2; TRBD1 matches 10 bases. Trimming took 3 bases from V and 7 from J; bases not matched to a gene: 14. The length of the CDR3 is 16 residues. In germline, CDR1 is DFQATT, CDR2 SNEGSKA (reference sequence).

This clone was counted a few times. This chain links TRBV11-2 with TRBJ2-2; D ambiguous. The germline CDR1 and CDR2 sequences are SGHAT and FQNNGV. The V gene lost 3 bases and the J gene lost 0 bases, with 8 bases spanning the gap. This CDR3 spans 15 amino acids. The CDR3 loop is CASSFTVANTGELFF. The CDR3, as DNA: TGTGCCAGCAGCTTTACTGTTGCGAACACCGGGGAGCTGTTTTTT. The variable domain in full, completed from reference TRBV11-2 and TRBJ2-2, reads EAGVAQSPRYKIIEKRQSVAFWCNPISGHATLYWYQQILGQGPKLLIQFQNNGVVDDSQLPKDRFSAERLKGVDSTLKIQPAKLEDSAVYLCASSFTVANTGELFFGEGSRLTVL.

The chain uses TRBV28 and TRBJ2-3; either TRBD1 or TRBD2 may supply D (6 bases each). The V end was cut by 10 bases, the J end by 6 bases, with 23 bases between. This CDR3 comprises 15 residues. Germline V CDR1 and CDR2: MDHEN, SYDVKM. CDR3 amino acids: CATRGATRSEDTQYF. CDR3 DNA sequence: TGTGCCACCAGGGGAGCGACTAGAAGTGAGGATACGCAGTATTTT.

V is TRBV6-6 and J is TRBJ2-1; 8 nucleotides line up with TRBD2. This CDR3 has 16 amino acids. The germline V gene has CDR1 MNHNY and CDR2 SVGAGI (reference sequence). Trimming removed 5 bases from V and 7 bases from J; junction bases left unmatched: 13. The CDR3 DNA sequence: TGTGCCAGCAGTACCCTAGCGGGCGCTTTCCTTAATGAGCAGTTCTTC. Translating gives CASSTLAGAFLNEQFF.

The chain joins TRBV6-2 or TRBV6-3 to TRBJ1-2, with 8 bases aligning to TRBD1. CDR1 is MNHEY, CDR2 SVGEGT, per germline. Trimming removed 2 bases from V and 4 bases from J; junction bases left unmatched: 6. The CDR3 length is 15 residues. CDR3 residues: CASSYTGTGAYGYTF. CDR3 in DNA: TGTGCCAGCAGTTACACAGGGACAGGAGCCTATGGCTACACCTTC.

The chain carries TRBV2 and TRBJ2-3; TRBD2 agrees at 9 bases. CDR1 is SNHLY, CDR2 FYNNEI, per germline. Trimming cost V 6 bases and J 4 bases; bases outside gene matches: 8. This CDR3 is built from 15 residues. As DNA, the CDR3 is TGTGCCAGCAGCTTGGGGACTAGCAAGGCAGATACGCAGTATTTT. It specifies CASSLGTSKADTQYF.

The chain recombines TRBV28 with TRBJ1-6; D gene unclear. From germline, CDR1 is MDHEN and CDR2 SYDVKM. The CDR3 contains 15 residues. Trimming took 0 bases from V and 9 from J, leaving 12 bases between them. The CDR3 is CASSLWSRKLSPLHF. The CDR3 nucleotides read TGTGCCAGCAGTTTATGGTCCAGGAAACTTTCACCCCTCCACTTT.

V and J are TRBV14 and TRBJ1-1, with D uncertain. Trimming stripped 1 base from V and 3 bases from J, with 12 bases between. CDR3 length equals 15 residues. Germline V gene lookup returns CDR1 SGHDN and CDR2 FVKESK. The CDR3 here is CASSQGMVRDTEAFF. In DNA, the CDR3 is TGTGCCAGCAGCCAAGGTATGGTCCGGGACACTGAAGCTTTCTTT.

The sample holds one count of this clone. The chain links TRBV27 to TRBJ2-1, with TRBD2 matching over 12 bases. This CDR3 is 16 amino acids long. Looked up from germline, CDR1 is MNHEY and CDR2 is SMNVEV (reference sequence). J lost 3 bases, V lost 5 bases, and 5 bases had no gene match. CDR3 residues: CASSPTSGRIYNEQFF. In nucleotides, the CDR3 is TGTGCCAGCAGTCCAACTAGCGGGAGGATCTACAATGAGCAGTTCTTC.

The CDR3 loop is CASSPRRATSGRPTYEQYF. CDR3 in DNA: TGTGCCAGCAGCCCCCGTAGGGCTACTAGCGGGAGGCCAACCTACGAGCAGTACTTC. The chain links TRBV7-2 to TRBJ2-7, with 12 bases matching TRBD2. The length of the CDR3 is 19 residues. Germline V gene lookup returns CDR1 SGHTA and CDR2 FQGNSA. V gave up 5 bases and J gave up 2 bases; unmatched junction bases: 16. Complete variable domain (other parts from reference TRBV7-2 and TRBJ2-7): GAGVSQSPSNKVTEKGKDVELRCDPISGHTALYWYRQSLGQGLEFLIYFQGNSAPDKSGLPSDRFSAERTGGSVSTLTIQRTQQEDSAVYLCASSPRRATSGRPTYEQYFGPGTRLTVT.

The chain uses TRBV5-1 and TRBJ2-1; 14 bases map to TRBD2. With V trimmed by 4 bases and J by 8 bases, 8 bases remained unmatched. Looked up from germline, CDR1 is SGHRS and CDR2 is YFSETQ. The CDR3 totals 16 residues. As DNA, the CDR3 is TGCGCCAGCAGCCCCCTGACTAGCGGGAGGGCCCATGAGCAGTTCTTC. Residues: CASSPLTSGRAHEQFF.

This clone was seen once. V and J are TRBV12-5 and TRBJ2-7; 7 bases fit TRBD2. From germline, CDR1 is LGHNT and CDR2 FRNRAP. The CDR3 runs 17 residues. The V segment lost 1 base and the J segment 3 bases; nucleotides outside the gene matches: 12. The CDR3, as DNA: TGTGCTAGTGGTTTGGATAATGTAGCGGGCTTAATCTACGAGCAGTACTTC. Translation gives CASGLDNVAGLIYEQYF. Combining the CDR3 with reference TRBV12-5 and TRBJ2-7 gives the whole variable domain DARVTQTPRHKVTEMGQEVTMRCQPILGHNTVFWYRQTMMQGLELLAYFRNRAPLDDSGMPKDRFSAEMPDATLATLKIQPSEPRDSAVYFCASGLDNVAGLIYEQYFGPGTRLTVT.

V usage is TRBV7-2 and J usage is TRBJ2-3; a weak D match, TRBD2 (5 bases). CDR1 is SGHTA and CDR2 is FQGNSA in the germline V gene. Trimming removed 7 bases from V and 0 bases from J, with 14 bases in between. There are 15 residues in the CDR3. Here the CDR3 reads CASTSSGTSTDTQYF. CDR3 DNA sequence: TGTGCCAGCACCTCGAGCGGCACCAGCACAGATACGCAGTATTTT.

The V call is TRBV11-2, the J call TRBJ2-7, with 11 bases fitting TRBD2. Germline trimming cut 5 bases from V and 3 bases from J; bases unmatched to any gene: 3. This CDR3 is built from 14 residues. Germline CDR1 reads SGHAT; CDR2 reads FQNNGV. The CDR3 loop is CASSPGTSGYEQYF. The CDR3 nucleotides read TGTGCCAGCAGCCCCGGGACTAGCGGCTACGAGCAGTACTTC.

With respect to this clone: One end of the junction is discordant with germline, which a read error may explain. CDR3 loop: CASSVDRGPGRPIF. In DNA form, the CDR3 reads TGTGCCAGCAGCGTAGACAGGGGACCAGGGAGGCCTATCTTC. This chain uses TRBV11-1 with TRBJ1-2; 8 bases fit TRBD1. The CDR3 loop spans 14 amino acids. Germline CDR1 reads SGHAT; CDR2 reads FQDESV (reference sequence).

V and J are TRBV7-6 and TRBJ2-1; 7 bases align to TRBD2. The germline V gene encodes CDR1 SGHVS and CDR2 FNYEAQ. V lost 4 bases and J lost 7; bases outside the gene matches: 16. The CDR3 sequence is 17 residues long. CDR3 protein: CASSSPLRAGKINEQFF. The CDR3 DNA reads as TGTGCCAGCAGCTCTCCCCTTAGAGCGGGAAAAATTAATGAGCAGTTCTTC.

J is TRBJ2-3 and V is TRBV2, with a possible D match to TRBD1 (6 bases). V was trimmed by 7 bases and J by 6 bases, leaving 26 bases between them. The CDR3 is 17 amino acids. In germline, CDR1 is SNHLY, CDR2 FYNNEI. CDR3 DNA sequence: TGTGCCAGCATGCCAAGGCGAGGACTCGCCACAGGGGATACGCAGTATTTT. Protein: CASMPRRGLATGDTQYF.

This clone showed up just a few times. The CDR3 sequence is CASSPDREGTGELFF. CDR3 nucleotides: TGTGCCAGCAGCCCCGACAGAGAAGGCACCGGGGAGCTGTTTTTT. The chain is built from TRBV11-2 and TRBJ2-2; tentatively, D is TRBD1 (5 bases). Trimming shortened V by 5 bases and J by 4 bases, and 14 bases separated the two germline ends. The CDR3 spans 15 residues. CDR1 is SGHAT and CDR2 is FQNNGV in the germline V gene.

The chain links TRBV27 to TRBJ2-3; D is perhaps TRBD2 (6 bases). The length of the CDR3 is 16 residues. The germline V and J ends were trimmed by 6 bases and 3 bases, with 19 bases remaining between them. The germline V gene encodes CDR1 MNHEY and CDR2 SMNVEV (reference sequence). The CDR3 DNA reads TGTGCCAGCAGCCGACAACGGGGGATCACGACAGATACGCAGTATTTT. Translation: CASSRQRGITTDTQYF.